The text below deals with one TCR beta chain. This entry is derived from a study of blood T cell repertoires in COVID-19. In Seattle, patients joined the study during active infection and were tracked longitudinally. Original handling: The assay estimated nucleated cells by amplifying reference gene primers. Repertoires were generated with immunoSEQ multiplex PCR, while TCRdb's copy carries only in-frame clones and drops some. V, J and clone size are those of that table, while D and trimming were read from the DNA. In the table there are roughly 200,000 clones, around 80% of which are singletons. This clonotype originated in a woman aged 30 to 39 with COVID-19, enrolled during active disease. The sequenced material came from peripheral blood.

CDR3 loop: CASSPGQGPDTQYF. CDR3 coding DNA: TGTGCCAGCAGTCCTGGACAGGGTCCCGATACGCAGTATTTT. V and J are TRBV7-2 and TRBJ2-3; 8 bases line up with TRBD1. Trimming cost V 6 bases and J 6 bases; bases outside gene matches: 8. CDR3 length: 14 residues. CDR1 is SGHTA and CDR2 is FQGNSA in the germline V gene.